These 18 T cell receptor beta chains originate from one sample sequenced in a study of cytomegalovirus exposure and HLA in healthy donors. Vbeta (60) and Jbeta (13) primers were used in the PCR. Assay: immunoSEQ multiplex PCR; the TCRdb copy retains only in-frame clones and omits some. Of around 200,000 clones listed, around four fifths are singletons. Sequences were obtained from PBMCs. These receptors were collected from a woman aged 60-70 years in good health and CMV-seropositive.

V gene TRBV6-4 combines with J gene TRBJ2-1; 9 bases line up with TRBD2. Per the germline V gene, CDR1 is MRHNA and CDR2 is SNTAGT. The ends lost 2 bases at V and 6 bases at J; junction bases unmatched: 5. The CDR3 spans 15 residues. CDR3 sequence: CASSDERGVGNEQFF. The CDR3 DNA reads as TGTGCCAGCAGTGACGAGCGGGGGGTGGGCAATGAGCAGTTCTTC.

DNA of the CDR3: TGTGCCAGCAGCCAGCAGGGGTCTGGAAACACCATATATTTT. It specifies CASSQQGSGNTIYF. This chain joins TRBV5-5 and TRBJ1-3, with D maybe TRBD1 (6 bases). V lost 4 bases and J lost 1, with 9 bases in between. CDR1 is SGHKS and CDR2 is YYEKEE in the germline V gene (reference sequence). The CDR3 is 14 amino acids.

V and J are TRBV7-8 and TRBJ2-5; weak D call: TRBD2 (5 bases). The length of the CDR3 is 13 residues. V was cut by 8 bases and J by 2 bases, with 12 bases left in between. Looked up from germline, CDR1 is SGHVS and CDR2 is FQNEAQ. CDR3 loop: CASGYREQETQYF. CDR3 nucleotide sequence: TGTGCCAGCGGGTATAGGGAGCAAGAGACCCAGTACTTC.

The chain is built from TRBV29-1 and TRBJ2-3; 12 bases are a match to TRBD2. The CDR3 has 17 residues. The J segment lost 1 base and the V segment lost 6 bases, leaving 11 bases of the junction unmatched. Germline assignment: CDR1 SQVTM and CDR2 ANQGSEA. The CDR3 reads CSVELAGGRAGTDTQYF. In nucleotides, the CDR3 is TGCAGCGTGGAACTAGCGGGAGGTCGAGCTGGCACAGATACGCAGTATTTT.

The rearrangement uses TRBV27 and TRBJ1-1; perhaps TRBD1 as D (6 bases). The CDR3 has 13 amino acids. V dropped 0 bases and J dropped 9 bases, with 11 bases sitting between them. CDR1 and CDR2 from the germline V gene are MNHEY and SMNVEV (reference sequence). DNA of the CDR3: TGTGCCAGCAGTTTATCGAAAGGGGGTCAAGCTTTCTTT. Its protein is CASSLSKGGQAFF.

The rearrangement links TRBV7-9 to TRBJ2-7; 10 bases map to TRBD1. The J segment lost 0 bases and the V segment lost 5 bases, leaving 10 bases of the junction unmatched. The CDR3 totals 17 residues. CDR1 SEHNR and CDR2 FQNEAQ come from the germline V gene (reference sequence). The CDR3 DNA reads TGTGCCAGCAGCCAGACAGGGGGCGTCCTTCTCTCCTACGAGCAGTACTTC. It specifies CASSQTGGVLLSYEQYF.

V and J are TRBV7-9 and TRBJ2-2; TRBD2 is a possible D gene (6 bases). Trimming stripped 10 bases from V and 0 bases from J, with 15 bases between. CDR1 is SEHNR and CDR2 is FQNEAQ in the germline V gene (reference sequence). The CDR3 is 15 residues long. In DNA, the CDR3 is TGTGCCACCGAGGAGGGCCGGACGAACACCGGGGAGCTGTTTTTT. Protein sequence: CATEEGRTNTGELFF.

This chain links TRBV28 with TRBJ2-5, with 7 positions matching TRBD2. The CDR3 runs to 16 residues. CDR1 and CDR2 from the germline V gene are MDHEN and SYDVKM. V lost 2 bases to trimming and J lost 1 base; unmatched junction nucleotides: 7. The DNA of the CDR3 is TGTGCCAGCAGTTTAGGAGCGGGGAACCTCCAAGAGACCCAGTACTTC. It encodes CASSLGAGNLQETQYF.

The chain recombines TRBV2 with TRBJ2-7; D perhaps matches TRBD1 (6 bases). The CDR3 contains 12 residues. V dropped 4 bases and J dropped 3 bases, with 7 bases sitting between them. Germline loops: CDR1 SNHLY, CDR2 FYNNEI. CDR3 sequence reads: CASSGQVYEQYF. CDR3 nucleotides: TGTGCCAGCAGTGGACAGGTCTACGAGCAGTACTTC.

The genes are TRBV5-4 and TRBJ2-7; TRBD2 might be the D (5 bases). The germline V gene encodes CDR1 SGHNT and CDR2 YYREEE (reference sequence). CDR3 length equals 14 residues. The V gene lost 0 bases and the J gene lost 2 bases, with 9 bases spanning the gap. The DNA for the CDR3 is TGTGCCAGCAGCTTGGTGGACTCCACCTACGAGCAGTACTTC. As protein: CASSLVDSTYEQYF.

Here the CDR3 reads CASNRRLILAKNIQYF. The CDR3 DNA reads as TGTGCCAGCAACAGAAGGCTCATATTAGCCAAAAACATTCAGTACTTC. J is TRBJ2-4 and V is TRBV28; the D is unclear. Germline CDR1 is MDHEN and CDR2 is SYDVKM. This CDR3 comprises 16 residues. The ends were cut back, 7 bases at V and 0 bases at J, with 16 bases in the middle.

The V call is TRBV11-1, the J call TRBJ1-2; D is unresolved. Germline V CDR1 and CDR2: SGHAT, FQDESV (reference sequence). V was clipped by 4 bases and J by 6 bases, with 9 bases between them. This CDR3 has 12 residues. In DNA form, the CDR3 reads TGTGCCAGCAGCTATAGAGGGCATGGCTACACCTTC. Protein sequence: CASSYRGHGYTF.

The V gene is TRBV21-1, the J gene TRBJ2-7; TRBD2 is taken as the D call from the table, unchecked against the DNA. TRBV21-1 is annotated as a pseudogene. There are 13 residues in the CDR3. The CDR3 coding sequence is TGTGCCAGCAAGGCGGGGGGCGTAGGGGAGCAGTACTTC. This translates into CASKAGGVGEQYF.

The genes are TRBV5-1 and TRBJ2-5, with 9 bases aligning to TRBD2. Germline V gene lookup returns CDR1 SGHRS and CDR2 YFSETQ. The CDR3 sequence is 17 residues long. V lost 4 bases and J lost 1; bases outside the gene matches: 11. CDR3 nucleotide sequence: TGCGCCAGCAGCCCACCATCGGGTAGCGGGGGCCAAGAGACCCAGTACTTC. Translated, it gives CASSPPSGSGGQETQYF.

The chain employs TRBV6-1 and TRBJ1-5; D gene unclear. This CDR3 comprises 13 residues. CDR1 is MNHNS, CDR2 SASEGT, per germline. Trimming took 3 bases from V and 5 from J, leaving 8 bases between them. CDR3 residues: CASSESRDQPQHF. The CDR3 coding sequence is TGTGCCAGCAGTGAGTCGCGGGATCAGCCCCAGCATTTT.

The chain combines TRBV6-5 with TRBJ2-7; TRBD2 matches 13 bases. The CDR3 has 15 residues. CDR1 and CDR2 from the germline V gene are MNHEY and SVGAGI. V shed 8 bases, J shed 6 bases, and the junction held 10 bases outside the gene matches. The CDR3 coding sequence is TGTGCCAGCGGACTAGCGGGGGCCCGGTCCGGCGAGCAGTACTTC. Amino acid sequence: CASGLAGARSGEQYF.

This chain joins TRBV6-5 and TRBJ1-1; possibly TRBD1 for D (6 bases). CDR1 is MNHEY, CDR2 SVGAGI, per germline. Deletions cut 6 bases from V and 1 base from J, with 9 bases between. This CDR3 region has 13 residues. CDR3 loop: CASRNRENTEAFF. The DNA of the CDR3 is TGTGCCAGCAGGAACAGGGAGAACACTGAAGCTTTCTTT.

To note about this clone: Additional DNA sequences in this sample encode the identical CDR3. The rearrangement joins TRBV18 to TRBJ2-5, with TRBD1 matching 7 bases. The CDR3 has 13 amino acids. J gave up 2 bases and V 4 bases, and 1 base lay outside the gene matches. Germline CDR1 KGHSH, CDR2 LQKENI. CDR3 in amino acids: CASSLGQQETQYF. DNA for the CDR3: TGTGCCAGCTCACTGGGACAGCAAGAGACCCAGTACTTC.